The 18 T cell receptor beta chains reported below all come from one sample, sequenced in a study of T cells after posttransplantation cyclophosphamide. Libraries were prepared by immunoSEQ multiplex PCR; TCRdb keeps only in-frame clonotypes and omits some of them. The sample includes about 17,000 clones, around 85% of them seen just once. Controls had myeloablative marrow grafts with methotrexate and calcineurin inhibitor, sampled at 1 year. The material was PBMCs, obtained after allogeneic stem cell transplant with calcineurin inhibitor and methotrexate. These receptor sequences come from a female patient between 18 and 30 years old who received an allogeneic stem cell transplant from an unrelated donor, was CMV-positive, and had acute and chronic GVHD. A share of the T cells may be of graft donor origin.

The J gene is TRBJ1-1, the V gene TRBV21-1. TRBV21-1 is reported as a pseudogene. The CDR3 extends over 16 amino acids. The CDR3 is CASSKGDRPRDTEAFF. The DNA for the CDR3 is TGTGCCAGCAGCAAAGGTGATCGGCCCCGGGACACTGAAGCTTTCTTT.

This clone was found once. CDR3: CASSPVGGGNSPLHF. DNA of the CDR3: TGCGCCAGCAGCCCGGTAGGCGGGGGGAATTCACCCCTCCACTTT. The chain couples TRBV5-1 to TRBJ1-6; perhaps TRBD1 as D (5 bases). CDR1 and CDR2 (germline): SGHRS, YFSETQ. Between the trimmed V and J ends, which lost 4 bases and 7 bases, there was a span of 15 bases. There are 15 residues in the CDR3.

The V gene is TRBV10-3, the J gene TRBJ2-2, with 9 nucleotides matching TRBD1. Germline values: CDR1 ENHRY, CDR2 SYGVKD. This CDR3 comprises 14 residues. V gave up 9 bases and J gave up 4 bases; unmatched junction bases: 6. The DNA of the CDR3 is TGTGCCATACAGGGGGCGCAATTCACCGGGGAGCTGTTTTTT. This gives the protein CAIQGAQFTGELFF.

The chain recombines TRBV19 with TRBJ1-6; TRBD1 agrees at 8 bases. This CDR3 region has 15 residues. Per germline, CDR1 LNHDA and CDR2 SQIVND (reference sequence). V was pared by 4 bases and J by 5 bases, with 4 bases of the junction left unmatched. CDR3 DNA sequence: TGTGCCAGTAGTAGGACAGGGCCGAATAATTCACCCCTCCACTTT. It translates to CASSRTGPNNSPLHF.

This clone came up once. This chain uses TRBV23-1 with TRBJ2-1, with 7 bases that match TRBD1. TRBV23-1 is noted as an ORF with a role that remains uncertain. Unmatched junction bases numbered 14, after V lost 7 bases and J lost 14 bases. The CDR3 spans 13 residues. CDR3 loop: CASTLTDRVSEFF. CDR3 nucleotide sequence: TGCGCCAGCACCCTAACCGACAGGGTATCGGAGTTCTTC.

The CDR3 reads CASSFEGPKNIQYF. CDR3 DNA sequence: TGTGCCAGCAGCTTTGAGGGTCCCAAAAACATTCAGTACTTC. This chain links TRBV5-4 with TRBJ2-4; D may be TRBD2 (5 bases). The germline CDR1 and CDR2 sequences are SGHNT and YYREEE (reference sequence). This CDR3 comprises 14 residues. The germline V and J ends were trimmed by 2 bases and 2 bases, with 8 bases remaining between them.

The rearrangement joins TRBV11-2 to TRBJ1-1; D is ambiguous. Trimming took off 5 bases at V and 1 base at J, with 14 bases between the two ends. Germline loops: CDR1 SGHAT, CDR2 FQNNGV. This CDR3 comprises 15 residues. The CDR3: CASSRIGEGNTEAFF. CDR3 DNA sequence: TGTGCCAGCAGCCGGATCGGGGAAGGGAACACTGAAGCTTTCTTT. The complete variable domain, with remaining parts taken from reference TRBV11-2 and TRBJ1-1, reads EAGVAQSPRYKIIEKRQSVAFWCNPISGHATLYWYQQILGQGPKLLIQFQNNGVVDDSQLPKDRFSAERLKGVDSTLKIQPAKLEDSAVYLCASSRIGEGNTEAFFGQGTRLTVV.

The chain is built from TRBV5-5 and TRBJ2-7; a weak D match, TRBD2 (6 bases). CDR3 length: 17 amino acids. The V end lost 1 base, the J end lost 2 bases, and 19 bases lay between the germline ends. CDR1 SGHKS and CDR2 YYEKEE come from the germline V gene (reference sequence). The CDR3 sequence: CASSLLGPGVSPYEQYF. The CDR3 DNA is TGTGCCAGCAGCTTGTTGGGCCCGGGAGTCTCCCCCTACGAGCAGTACTTC.

The CDR3 here is CASNLAGQETQYF. CDR3 DNA: TGTGCCAGCAACTTGGCGGGGCAAGAGACCCAGTACTTC. The genes are TRBV7-9 and TRBJ2-5; D may be TRBD2 (6 bases). V was trimmed by 7 bases and J by 2 bases, leaving 11 bases between them. CDR3 size: 13 residues. In germline, CDR1 is SEHNR, CDR2 FQNEAQ (reference sequence).

The chain combines TRBV7-9 with TRBJ2-1, with D possibly being TRBD2 (5 bases). Germline values: CDR1 SEHNR, CDR2 FQNEAQ (reference sequence). The CDR3 covers 13 residues. V was pared by 5 bases and J by 10 bases, with 15 bases between. CDR3: CASSPLGSREQFF. CDR3 nucleotide sequence: TGTGCCAGCAGCCCCCTAGGGAGTCGGGAGCAGTTCTTC.

This chain connects TRBV4-3 to TRBJ1-1, with TRBD1 as a possible D gene (6 bases). Trimming shortened V by 5 bases and J by 6 bases, and 16 bases separated the two germline ends. Germline CDR1 and CDR2: LGHNA and YSLEER. This CDR3 contains 14 residues. The CDR3 region has the DNA TGCGCCAGCAGCATTCAGGGACATAGGGCTGAAGCTTTCTTT. This codes for CASSIQGHRAEAFF.

This rearrangement joins TRBV6-1 to TRBJ1-5; D may be TRBD1 (6 bases). The germline V gene encodes CDR1 MNHNS and CDR2 SASEGT. V lost 0 bases and J lost 4, with 22 bases in between. The CDR3 is 19 residues long. CDR3 DNA sequence: TGTGCCAGCAGTGAAGCGCATAGGGGTCTGACAGGCCAAAATCAGCCCCAGCATTTT. Protein sequence: CASSEAHRGLTGQNQPQHF.

This chain joins TRBV4-1 and TRBJ1-4; the match to TRBD1 covers 8 bases. J lost 3 bases, V lost 4 bases, and 4 bases had no gene match. The CDR3 totals 15 residues. In germline, CDR1 is MGHRA, CDR2 YSYEKL. CDR3 region: CASSPQGAANEKLFF. Here the CDR3 DNA reads TGCGCCAGCAGCCCGCAGGGGGCAGCTAATGAAAAACTGTTTTTT.

A few counts support this clone. The chain uses TRBV18 and TRBJ1-2; no reliable D call. Germline loops: CDR1 KGHSH, CDR2 LQKENI. The germline V and J ends were trimmed by 3 bases and 5 bases, with 16 bases remaining between them. The CDR3 is made up of 15 amino acids. CDR3 nucleotides: TGTGCCAGCTCACCTATGGACCTGGGAGGGTATGGCTACACCTTC. It is translated as CASSPMDLGGYGYTF.

The V gene is TRBV7-2, the J gene TRBJ1-2; a possible D gene is TRBD1 (5 bases). The CDR3 has 15 amino acids. In germline, CDR1 is SGHTA, CDR2 FQGNSA. V was trimmed by 2 bases and J by 4 bases, leaving 14 bases between them. The CDR3 DNA is TGTGCCAGCAGCTTACGATTAGCAGGGTTCTATGGCTACACCTTC. This encodes CASSLRLAGFYGYTF.

This rearrangement joins TRBV19 to TRBJ2-4; 7 bases fit TRBD2. V shed 0 bases and J 8 bases; nucleotides not matched to a gene: 1. The CDR3 contains 13 residues. Germline CDR1 reads LNHDA; CDR2 reads SQIVND (reference sequence). Written as DNA, the CDR3 is TGTGCCAGTAGTATAGATCGGGGGGACATTCAGTACTTC. Its protein is CASSIDRGDIQYF.

The V gene is TRBV6-1, the J gene TRBJ2-7; no firm D call. Between the trimmed V and J ends, which lost 1 base and 2 bases, there was a span of 12 bases. Germline V CDR1 and CDR2: MNHNS, SASEGT. The CDR3 runs 15 residues. The CDR3 DNA sequence: TGTGCCAGCAGTGAAGGCCCCTCCACGGCCTACGAGCAGTACTTC. Amino acids: CASSEGPSTAYEQYF.

The CDR3 nucleotides are TGTGCCAGCAGCCAAGTCCATATATGGCGGGAGGGAGCCGGGCCCTACAATGAGCAGTTCTTC. It specifies CASSQVHIWREGAGPYNEQFF. This chain joins TRBV4-2 and TRBJ2-1; 9 nucleotides agree with TRBD2. The CDR3 has 21 residues. Germline CDR1 and CDR2: LGHNA and YNFKEQ. Trimming removed 1 base from V and 2 bases from J; junction bases left unmatched: 18.